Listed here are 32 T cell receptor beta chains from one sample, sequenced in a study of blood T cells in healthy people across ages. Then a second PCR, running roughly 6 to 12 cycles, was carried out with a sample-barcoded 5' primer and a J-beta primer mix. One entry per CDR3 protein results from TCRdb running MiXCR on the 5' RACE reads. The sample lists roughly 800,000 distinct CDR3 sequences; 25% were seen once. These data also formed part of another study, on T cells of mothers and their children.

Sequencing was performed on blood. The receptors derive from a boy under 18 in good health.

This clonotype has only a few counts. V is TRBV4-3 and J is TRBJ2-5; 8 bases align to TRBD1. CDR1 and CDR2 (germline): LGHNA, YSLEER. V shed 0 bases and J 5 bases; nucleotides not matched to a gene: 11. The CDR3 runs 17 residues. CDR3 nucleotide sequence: TGCGCCAGCAGCCAAGAACTGACAGGGGCAAGTTCGGAGACCCAGTACTTC. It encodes CASSQELTGASSETQYF.

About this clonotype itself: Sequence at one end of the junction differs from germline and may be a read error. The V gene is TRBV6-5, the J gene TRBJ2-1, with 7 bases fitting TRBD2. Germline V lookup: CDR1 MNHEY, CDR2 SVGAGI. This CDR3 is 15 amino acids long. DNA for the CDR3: TGTACCAGCAGTTACTCCTACCGGGTGAGCGGGAATCAGTTCTTC. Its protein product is CTSSYSYRVSGNQFF.

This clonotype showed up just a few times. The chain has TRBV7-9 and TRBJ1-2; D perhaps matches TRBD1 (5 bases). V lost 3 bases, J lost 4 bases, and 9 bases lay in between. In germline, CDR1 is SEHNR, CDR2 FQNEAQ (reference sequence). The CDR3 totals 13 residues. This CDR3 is CASSFVQVYGYTF. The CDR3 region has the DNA TGTGCCAGCAGCTTCGTACAGGTCTATGGCTACACCTTC. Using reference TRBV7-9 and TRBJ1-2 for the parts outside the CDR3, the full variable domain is DTGVSQNPRHKITKRGQNVTFRCDPISEHNRLYWYRQTLGQGPEFLTYFQNEAQLEKSRLLSDRFSAERPKGSFSTLEIQRTEQGDSAMYLCASSFVQVYGYTFGSGTRLTVV.

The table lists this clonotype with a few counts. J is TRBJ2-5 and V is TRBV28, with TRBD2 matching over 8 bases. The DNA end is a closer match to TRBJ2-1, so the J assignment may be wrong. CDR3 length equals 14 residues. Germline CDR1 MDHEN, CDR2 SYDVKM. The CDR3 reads CASCQRGHSDEQFF. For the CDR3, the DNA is TGTGCCAGTTGTCAGCGGGGGCATTCGGATGAGCAGTTCTTC.

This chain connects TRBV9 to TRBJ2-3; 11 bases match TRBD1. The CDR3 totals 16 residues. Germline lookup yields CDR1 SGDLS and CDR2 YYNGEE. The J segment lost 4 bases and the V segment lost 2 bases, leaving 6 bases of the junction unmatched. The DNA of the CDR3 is TGTGCCAGCAGCGTGGACAGGGGGCGGGGGGCAGATACGCAGTATTTT. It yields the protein CASSVDRGRGADTQYF.

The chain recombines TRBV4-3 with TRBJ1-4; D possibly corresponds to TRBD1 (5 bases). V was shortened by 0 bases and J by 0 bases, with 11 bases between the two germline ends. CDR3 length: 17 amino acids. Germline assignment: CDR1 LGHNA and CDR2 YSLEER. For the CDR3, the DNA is TGCGCCAGCAGCCAAGACCTCGGGGGTACAACTAATGAAAAACTGTTTTTT. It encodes CASSQDLGGTTNEKLFF.

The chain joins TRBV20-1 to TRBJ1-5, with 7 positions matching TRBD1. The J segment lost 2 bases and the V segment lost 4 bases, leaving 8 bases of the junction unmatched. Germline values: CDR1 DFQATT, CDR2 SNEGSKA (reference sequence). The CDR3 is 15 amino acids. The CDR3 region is CSAKEGARGNQPQHF. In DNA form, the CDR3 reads TGCAGTGCTAAAGAGGGGGCGAGAGGCAATCAGCCCCAGCATTTT.

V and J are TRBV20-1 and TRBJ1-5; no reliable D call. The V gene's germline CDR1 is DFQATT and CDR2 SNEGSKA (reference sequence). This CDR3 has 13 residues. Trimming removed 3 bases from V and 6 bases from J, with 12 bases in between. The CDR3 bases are TGCAGTGCTAGTCTGGCAGGACGTCAGCCCCAGCATTTT. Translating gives CSASLAGRQPQHF.

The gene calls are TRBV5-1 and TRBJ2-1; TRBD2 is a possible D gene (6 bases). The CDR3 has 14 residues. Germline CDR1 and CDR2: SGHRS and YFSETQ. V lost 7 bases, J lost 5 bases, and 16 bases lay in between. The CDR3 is CASAMGTVDNEQFF. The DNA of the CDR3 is TGCGCCAGCGCCATGGGGACTGTAGACAATGAGCAGTTCTTC.

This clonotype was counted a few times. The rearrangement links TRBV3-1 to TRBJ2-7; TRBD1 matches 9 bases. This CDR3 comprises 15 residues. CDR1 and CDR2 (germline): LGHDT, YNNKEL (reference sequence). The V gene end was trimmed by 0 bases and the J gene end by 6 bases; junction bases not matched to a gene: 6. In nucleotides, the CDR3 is TGTGCCAGCAGCCAAGACGACAGGGGGTTGGGCGAGCAGTACTTC. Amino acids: CASSQDDRGLGEQYF.

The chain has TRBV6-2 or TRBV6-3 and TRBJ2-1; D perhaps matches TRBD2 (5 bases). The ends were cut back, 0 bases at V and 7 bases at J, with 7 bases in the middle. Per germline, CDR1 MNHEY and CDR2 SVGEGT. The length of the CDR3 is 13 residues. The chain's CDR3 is CASSYSTGNEQFF. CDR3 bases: TGTGCCAGCAGTTACTCGACGGGGAATGAGCAGTTCTTC.

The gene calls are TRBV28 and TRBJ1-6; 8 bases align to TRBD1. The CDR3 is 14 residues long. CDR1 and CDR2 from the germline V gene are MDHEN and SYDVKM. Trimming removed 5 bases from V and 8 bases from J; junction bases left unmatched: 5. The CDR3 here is CASSPGGVDSPLHF. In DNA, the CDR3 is TGTGCCAGCAGTCCAGGGGGCGTTGATTCACCCCTCCACTTT.

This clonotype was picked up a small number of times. DNA for the CDR3: TGTGCCAGCAGCTTATCAGGGCTGATATACAATGAGCAGTTCTTC. Amino acids: CASSLSGLIYNEQFF. The rearrangement links TRBV5-6 to TRBJ2-1, with D possibly being TRBD1 (5 bases). This CDR3 is 15 amino acids long. CDR1 SGHDT and CDR2 YYEEEE come from the germline V gene. V shed 2 bases and J shed 4 bases, with 13 bases lying between them. Full variable domain (rest looked up from reference TRBV5-6 and TRBJ2-1): DAGVTQSPTHLIKTRGQQVTLRCSPKSGHDTVSWYQQALGQGPQFIFQYYEEEERQRGNFPDRFSGHQFPNYSSELNVNALLLGDSALYLCASSLSGLIYNEQFFGPGTRLTVL.

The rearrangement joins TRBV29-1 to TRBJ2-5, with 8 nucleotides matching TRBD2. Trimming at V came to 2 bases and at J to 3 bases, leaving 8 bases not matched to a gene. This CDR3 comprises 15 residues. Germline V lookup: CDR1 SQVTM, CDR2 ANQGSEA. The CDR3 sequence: CSVEWLAGTKETQYF. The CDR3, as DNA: TGCAGCGTTGAATGGCTAGCGGGCACGAAAGAGACCCAGTACTTC.

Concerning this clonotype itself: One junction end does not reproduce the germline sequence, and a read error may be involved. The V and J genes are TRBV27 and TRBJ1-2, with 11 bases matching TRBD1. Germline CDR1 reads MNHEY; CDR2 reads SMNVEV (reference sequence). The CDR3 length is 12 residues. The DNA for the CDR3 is TGTGCCAGCAGTCGGGACAGGGGGGAGACTTACTTC. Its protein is CASSRDRGETYF.

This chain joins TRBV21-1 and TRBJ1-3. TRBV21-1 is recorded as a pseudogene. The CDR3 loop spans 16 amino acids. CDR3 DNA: TGTGCCAGCGCCTTTAGGGATGGACGACCTGGAAACACCATATATTTT. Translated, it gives CASAFRDGRPGNTIYF.

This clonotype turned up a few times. The CDR3 region is CSAGDRGTHEQYF. The CDR3 DNA follows: TGCAGTGCCGGGGACAGGGGCACACACGAGCAGTACTTC. V gene TRBV20-1 combines with J gene TRBJ2-7; 10 bases map to TRBD1. The CDR3 loop spans 13 amino acids. Germline V CDR1 and CDR2: DFQATT, SNEGSKA (reference sequence). V was pared by 6 bases and J by 5 bases, with 7 bases of the junction left unmatched.

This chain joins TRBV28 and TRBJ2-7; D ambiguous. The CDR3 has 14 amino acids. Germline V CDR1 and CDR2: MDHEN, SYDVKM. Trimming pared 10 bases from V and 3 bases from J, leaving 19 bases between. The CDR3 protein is CANSRYVVRYEQYF. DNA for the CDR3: TGTGCCAACAGCCGTTATGTGGTTCGCTACGAGCAGTACTTC.

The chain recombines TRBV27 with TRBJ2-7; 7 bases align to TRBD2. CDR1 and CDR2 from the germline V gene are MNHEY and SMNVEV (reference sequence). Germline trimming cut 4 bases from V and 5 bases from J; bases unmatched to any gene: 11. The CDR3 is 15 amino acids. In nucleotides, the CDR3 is TGTGCCAGCAGTTCCCACGCGGGGGTCCCTAACGAGCAGTACTTC. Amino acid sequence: CASSSHAGVPNEQYF.

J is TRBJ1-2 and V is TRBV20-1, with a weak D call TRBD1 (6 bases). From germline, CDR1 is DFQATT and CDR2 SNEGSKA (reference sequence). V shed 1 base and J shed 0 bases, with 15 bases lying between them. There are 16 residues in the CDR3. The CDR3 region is CSARVPGHLANYGYTF. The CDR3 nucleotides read TGCAGTGCTAGAGTCCCGGGACACTTAGCTAACTATGGCTACACCTTC.

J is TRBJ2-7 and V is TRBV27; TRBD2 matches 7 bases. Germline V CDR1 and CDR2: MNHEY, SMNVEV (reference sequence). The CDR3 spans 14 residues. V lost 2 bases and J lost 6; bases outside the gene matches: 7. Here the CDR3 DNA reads TGTGCCAGCAGTTTAGGGCCTTGGGGGGGCGAGCAGTACTTC. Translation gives CASSLGPWGGEQYF.

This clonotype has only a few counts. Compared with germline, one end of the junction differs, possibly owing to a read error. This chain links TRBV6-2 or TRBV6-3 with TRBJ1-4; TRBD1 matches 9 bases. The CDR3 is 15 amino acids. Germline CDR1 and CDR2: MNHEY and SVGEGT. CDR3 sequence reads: CAGSYSTGGGGKLFF. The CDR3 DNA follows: TGTGCCGGCAGTTACTCGACAGGGGGAGGTGGAAAACTGTTTTTT.

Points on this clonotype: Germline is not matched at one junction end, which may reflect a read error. The CDR3 DNA sequence: TGTGCCAGCAGCCGAGAAGTTCCGACAGGGTCCGGGGCGCTGTTTTTT. Residues: CASSREVPTGSGALFF. This sequence joins TRBV4-2 and TRBJ2-2, with TRBD1 matching 7 bases. The CDR3 is 16 residues long. Germline CDR1 LGHNA, CDR2 YNFKEQ.

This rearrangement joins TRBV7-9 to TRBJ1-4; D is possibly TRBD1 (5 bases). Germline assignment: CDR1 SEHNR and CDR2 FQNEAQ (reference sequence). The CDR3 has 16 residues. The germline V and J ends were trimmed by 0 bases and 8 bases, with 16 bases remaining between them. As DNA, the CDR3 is TGTGCCAGCAGCTTAGCGGATTTATGGGGCGGCGAAAAACTGTTTTTT. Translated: CASSLADLWGGEKLFF.

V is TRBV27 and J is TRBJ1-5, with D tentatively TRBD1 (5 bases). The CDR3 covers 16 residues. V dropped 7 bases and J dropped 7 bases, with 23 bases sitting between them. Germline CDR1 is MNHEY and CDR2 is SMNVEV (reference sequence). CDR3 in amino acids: CASTPMYQGIDQPQHF. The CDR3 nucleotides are TGTGCCAGCACCCCAATGTACCAGGGTATAGACCAGCCCCAGCATTTT.

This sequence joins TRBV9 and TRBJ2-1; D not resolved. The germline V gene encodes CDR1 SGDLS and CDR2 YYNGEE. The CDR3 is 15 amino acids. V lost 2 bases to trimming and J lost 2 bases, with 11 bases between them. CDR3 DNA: TGTGCCAGCAGCGTGGCCCATGTAACCTACAATGAGCAGTTCTTC. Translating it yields CASSVAHVTYNEQFF.

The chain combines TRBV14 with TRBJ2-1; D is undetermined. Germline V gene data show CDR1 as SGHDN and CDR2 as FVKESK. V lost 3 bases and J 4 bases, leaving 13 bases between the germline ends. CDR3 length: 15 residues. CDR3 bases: TGTGCCAGCAGCCATACTCCCCGGATATACAATGAGCAGTTCTTC. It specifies CASSHTPRIYNEQFF. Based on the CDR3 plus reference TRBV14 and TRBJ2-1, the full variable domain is EAGVTQFPSHSVIEKGQTVTLRCDPISGHDNLYWYRRVMGKEIKFLLHFVKESKQDESGMPNNRFLAERTGGTYSTLKVQPAELEDSGVYFCASSHTPRIYNEQFFGPGTRLTVL.

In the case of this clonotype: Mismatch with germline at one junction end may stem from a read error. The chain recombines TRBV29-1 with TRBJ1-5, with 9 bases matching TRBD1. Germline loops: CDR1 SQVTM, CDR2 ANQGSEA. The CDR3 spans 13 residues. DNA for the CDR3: TGCGGCGTAGGGACAGGGAGGGATCAGCCCCAGCATTTT. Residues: CGVGTGRDQPQHF. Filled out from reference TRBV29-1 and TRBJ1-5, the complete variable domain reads SAVISQKPSRDICQRGTSLTIQCQVDSQVTMMFWYRQQPGQSLTLIATANQGSEATYESGFVIDKFPISRPNLTFSTLTVSNMSPEDSSIYLCGVGTGRDQPQHFGDGTRLSIL.

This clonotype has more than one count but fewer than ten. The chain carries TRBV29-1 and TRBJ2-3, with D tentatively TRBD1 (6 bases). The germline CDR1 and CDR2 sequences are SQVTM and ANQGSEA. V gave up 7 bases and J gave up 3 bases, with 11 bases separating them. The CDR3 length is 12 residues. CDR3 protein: CSAQGLTDTQYF. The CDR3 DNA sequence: TGCAGCGCTCAGGGGCTGACAGATACGCAGTATTTT.

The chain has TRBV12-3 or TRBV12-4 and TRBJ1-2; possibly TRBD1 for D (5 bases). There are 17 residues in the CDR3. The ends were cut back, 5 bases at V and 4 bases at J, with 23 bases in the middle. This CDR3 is CASSLRGYGRNSYGYTF. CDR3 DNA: TGTGCCAGCAGTCTTCGGGGGTACGGACGGAATTCCTATGGCTACACCTTC.

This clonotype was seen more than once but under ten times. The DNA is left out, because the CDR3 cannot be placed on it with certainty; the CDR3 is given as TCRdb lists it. This CDR3 is CASNFGRGIHERYF. This chain links TRBV7-8 with TRBJ2-7; TRBD1, the table's D call, lacks a check against the DNA. Germline V gene lookup returns CDR1 SGHVS and CDR2 FQNEAQ. The CDR3 region is 14 residues in length, termini included.

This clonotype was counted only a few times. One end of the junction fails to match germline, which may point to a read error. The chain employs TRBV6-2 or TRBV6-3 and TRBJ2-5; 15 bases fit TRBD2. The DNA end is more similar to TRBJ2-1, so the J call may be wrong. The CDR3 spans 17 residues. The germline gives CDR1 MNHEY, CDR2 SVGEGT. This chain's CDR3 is CASSLIRTSGGDNEQFF. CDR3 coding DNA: TGTGCCAGCAGCCTAATCCGGACTAGCGGGGGGGACAACGAGCAGTTCTTC.